This TCR beta chain is drawn from a study of shared clonotypes between healthy human individuals. The germline V gene encodes CDR1 MNHNY and CDR2 SVGAGI (reference sequence). Germline trimming cut 0 bases from V and 5 bases from J; bases unmatched to any gene: 7. The length of the CDR3 is 16 residues. For this clone: The antigen is undetermined.

General observations from the study: Naive subsets typically showed greater estimated richness than memory subsets.

Assay: immunoSEQ multiplex PCR; the TCRdb copy retains only in-frame clones and omits some. This table has around 690,000 clones, roughly 87% appearing once. The gene calls are TRBV6-6 and TRBJ2-7; 10 nucleotides line up with TRBD1. This sequence originates from a man younger than 30 in good health. Some clones in this sample may be carry-over from other donors' samples. The specimen was memory CD8+ T cells from PBMCs. Documented subset: CD45RO+ cells pooled with CCR7-negative TemRA cells. CDR3 nucleotides: TGTGCCAGCAGTTACTCGATATGGGACAGGGGAGACGAGCAGTACTTC. Its protein is CASSYSIWDRGDEQYF.